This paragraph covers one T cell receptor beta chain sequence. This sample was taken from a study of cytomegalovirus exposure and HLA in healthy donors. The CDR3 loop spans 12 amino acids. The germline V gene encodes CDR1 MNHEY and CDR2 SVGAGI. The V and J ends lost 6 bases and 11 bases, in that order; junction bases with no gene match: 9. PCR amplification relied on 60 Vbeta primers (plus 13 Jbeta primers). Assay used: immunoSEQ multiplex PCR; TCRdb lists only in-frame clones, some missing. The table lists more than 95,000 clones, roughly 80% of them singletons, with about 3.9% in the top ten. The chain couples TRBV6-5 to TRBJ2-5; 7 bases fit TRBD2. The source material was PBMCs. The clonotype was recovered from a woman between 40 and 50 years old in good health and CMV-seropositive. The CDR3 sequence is CASSLAVGEQYF. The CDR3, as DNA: TGTGCCAGCAGCCTAGCGGTGGGAGAGCAGTACTTC.